Below, 23 T cell receptor beta chains from the same sample are listed, as sequenced in a study of T-cell memory formation after mild COVID-19. In TCRdb, the 5' RACE reads were re-called with MiXCR into one record per CDR3 protein. The table lists 210,000 or so distinct CDR3 sequences, about 11% of them singletons. Sequenced: PBMCs or a T cell subset sorted from them (not recorded which). The receptor source for this set is a man aged 18 to 29 who had mild COVID-19 (a few samples of this study predate the infection). Cell type and time point are not known.

This clonotype was seen a few times. This chain links TRBV18 with TRBJ2-7, with D tentatively TRBD1 or TRBD2 (5 bases each). Germline CDR1 KGHSH, CDR2 LQKENI. This CDR3 region has 12 residues. Trimming left V 6 bases short and J 7 bases short, with 13 bases between. In DNA, the CDR3 is TGTGCCAGCTCGCGAAGGGGCGGGGAGCAGTACGTC. Translated, it gives CASSRRGGEQYV.

This clonotype was picked up a small number of times. The rearrangement joins TRBV12-3 or TRBV12-4 to TRBJ1-2, with a possible D match to TRBD1 (6 bases). The CDR3 covers 14 residues. Trimming shortened V by 5 bases and J by 2 bases, and 12 bases separated the two germline ends. CDR3 protein: CASSQGYGNYGYTF. The CDR3 region has the DNA TGTGCCAGCAGTCAGGGGTATGGGAACTATGGCTACACCTTC.

This clonotype was found many times. The V call is TRBV2, the J call TRBJ2-7; the D is unclear. V lost 6 bases, J lost 0 bases, and 15 bases lay in between. Germline CDR1 and CDR2: SNHLY and FYNNEI. The CDR3 has 15 amino acids. The CDR3 region is CASSPGRKSSYEQYV. The DNA of the CDR3 is TGTGCCAGCAGCCCGGGTCGAAAGAGCTCCTACGAGCAGTACGTC.

V and J are TRBV12-3 or TRBV12-4 and TRBJ2-2, with 8 bases identical to TRBD2. With V trimmed by 8 bases and J by 7 bases, 6 bases remained unmatched. The CDR3 runs to 13 residues. The CDR3 is CASQRGWVGELFF. As DNA, the CDR3 is TGTGCCAGCCAGCGGGGGTGGGTCGGGGAGCTGTTTTTT.

The rearrangement joins TRBV27 to TRBJ2-7; TRBD1 matches at 8 bases. The CDR3 is 13 amino acids. V was pared by 3 bases and J by 4 bases, with 2 bases of the junction left unmatched. Per the germline V gene, CDR1 is MNHEY and CDR2 is SMNVEV (reference sequence). The CDR3 coding sequence is TGTGCCAGCAGTTTTAACAGGGGGTACGAGCAGTACTTC. Translating gives CASSFNRGYEQYF.

This clonotype was seen ten or more times. The genes are TRBV5-5 and TRBJ2-5; D is perhaps TRBD1 (6 bases). From germline, CDR1 is SGHKS and CDR2 YYEKEE (reference sequence). This CDR3 has 15 amino acids. V lost 6 bases and J lost 1, with 16 bases in between. CDR3 in DNA: TGTGCCAGCATGGACTCCTGGGGGCCCCAAGAGACCCAGTACTTC. Translating it yields CASMDSWGPQETQYF.

This clonotype was found many times. The genes are TRBV5-1 and TRBJ2-2; a possible D gene is TRBD1 (5 bases). Trimming took 2 bases from V and 5 from J, leaving 10 bases between them. The CDR3 totals 14 residues. Germline V gene data show CDR1 as SGHRS and CDR2 as YFSETQ. DNA for the CDR3: TGCGCCAGCAGCTTCGGCAGGGTGACCGGGGAGCTGTTTTTT. This gives the protein CASSFGRVTGELFF. Full variable domain (rest looked up from reference TRBV5-1 and TRBJ2-2): KAGVTQTPRYLIKTRGQQVTLSCSPISGHRSVSWYQQTPGQGLQFLFEYFSETQRNKGNFPGRFSGRQFSNSRSEMNVSTLELGDSALYLCASSFGRVTGELFFGEGSRLTVL.

This clonotype showed up just a few times. The chain uses TRBV7-2 and TRBJ2-7; 9 bases match TRBD2. Germline CDR1 and CDR2: SGHTA and FQGNSA. The junction had 8 bases not matched to a gene; V was cut back by 1 base and J by 4 bases. The CDR3 runs to 16 residues. For the CDR3, the DNA is TGTGCCAGCAGCTTAGAGGGCGGGGGGGCTGGTTACGAGCAGTACTTC. Protein: CASSLEGGGAGYEQYF. Complete variable domain (other parts from reference TRBV7-2 and TRBJ2-7): GAGVSQSPSNKVTEKGKDVELRCDPISGHTALYWYRQSLGQGLEFLIYFQGNSAPDKSGLPSDRFSAERTGGSVSTLTIQRTQQEDSAVYLCASSLEGGGAGYEQYFGPGTRLTVT.

This clonotype has ten or more counts. CDR3 in DNA: TGTGCCAGCAGCTTAGAAGCTAGCGGGGGCACAGATACGCAGTATTTT. This gives the protein CASSLEASGGTDTQYF. V gene TRBV7-3 combines with J gene TRBJ2-3, with 9 bases fitting TRBD2. The CDR3 runs to 16 residues. CDR1 and CDR2 from the germline V gene are SGHTA and FQGTGA. V gave up 2 bases and J gave up 1 base; unmatched junction bases: 4.

The chain recombines TRBV5-1 with TRBJ1-5; unclear D gene. The V end was cut by 5 bases, the J end by 5 bases, with 17 bases between. This CDR3 spans 15 amino acids. Germline V gene data show CDR1 as SGHRS and CDR2 as YFSETQ. The CDR3 DNA reads TGCGCCAGCAGATCCGGGCCGAAAGGAGATCAGCCCCAGCATTTT. It specifies CASRSGPKGDQPQHF.

This clonotype was observed a handful of times. The CDR3 loop reads CASRPLDISWGYTF. For the CDR3, the DNA is TGTGCCAGCAGACCCCTCGACATTTCTTGGGGCTACACCTTC. The gene calls are TRBV6-2 or TRBV6-3 and TRBJ1-2; the D is unclear. Per germline, CDR1 MNHEY and CDR2 SVGEGT. CDR3 length: 14 amino acids. The V gene lost 6 bases and the J gene lost 8 bases, with 19 bases spanning the gap.

The J gene is TRBJ1-2, the V gene TRBV18; 9 bases match TRBD1. CDR1 and CDR2 from the germline V gene are KGHSH and LQKENI. The CDR3 length is 12 residues. After removal of 5 bases from V and 8 bases from J, the junction contained 3 bases not matched to a gene. CDR3 region: CASSSTGGGYTF. CDR3 bases: TGTGCCAGCTCATCGACAGGGGGAGGCTACACCTTC.

This sequence joins TRBV20-1 and TRBJ2-3; 16 bases align to TRBD2. The germline V gene encodes CDR1 DFQATT and CDR2 SNEGSKA (reference sequence). J was trimmed by 0 bases and V by 6 bases; bases with no gene match: 9. This CDR3 is 18 amino acids long. As DNA, the CDR3 is TGCAGTGCATGGGGGACTAGCGGGGGGGCCGTTAGCACAGATACGCAGTATTTT. Protein product: CSAWGTSGGAVSTDTQYF.

The V call is TRBV6-5, the J call TRBJ1-2, with D tentatively TRBD1 (5 bases). V was clipped by 0 bases and J by 8 bases, with 13 bases between them. CDR3 size: 14 residues. The V gene's germline CDR1 is MNHEY and CDR2 SVGAGI. DNA of the CDR3: TGTGCCAGCAGTTACTCTGTCTGGGGGGAAGGCTACACCTTC. Protein: CASSYSVWGEGYTF.

This clonotype was counted between two and nine times. The genes are TRBV2 and TRBJ1-6; D gene ambiguous. CDR1 and CDR2 (germline): SNHLY, FYNNEI. Trimming shortened V by 3 bases and J by 14 bases, and 14 bases separated the two germline ends. The length of the CDR3 is 13 residues. For the CDR3, the DNA is TGTGCCAGCAGTGACGCAGTACTTTTATCCCTCCACTTT. Its translation is CASSDAVLLSLHF.

The chain employs TRBV12-3 or TRBV12-4 and TRBJ1-1; D unclear. The CDR3 spans 14 residues. Trimming removed 3 bases from V and 4 bases from J, with 12 bases in between. The CDR3 DNA reads as TGTGCCAGCAGTTTCAGAGGCAAATCCACTGAAGCTTTCTTT. Amino acid sequence: CASSFRGKSTEAFF.

The V gene is TRBV11-2, the J gene TRBJ1-1; D remains unclear. Germline V CDR1 and CDR2: SGHAT, FQNNGV. The CDR3 consists of 14 residues. The germline V and J ends were trimmed by 5 bases and 7 bases, with 17 bases remaining between them. The CDR3: CASSPRVRWGEAFF. CDR3 DNA: TGTGCCAGCAGCCCACGAGTCCGGTGGGGTGAAGCTTTCTTT.

This clonotype was counted only a few times. This rearrangement joins TRBV5-1 to TRBJ2-2, with unresolved D. This CDR3 is built from 13 residues. The germline V gene has CDR1 SGHRS and CDR2 YFSETQ. Between the trimmed V and J ends, which lost 1 base and 4 bases, there was a span of 5 bases. The CDR3 protein is CASSLIGTGELFF. In nucleotides, the CDR3 is TGCGCCAGCAGCTTGATCGGCACCGGGGAGCTGTTTTTT.

The chain has TRBV7-9 and TRBJ1-3, with D perhaps TRBD1 (5 bases). Germline loops: CDR1 SEHNR, CDR2 FQNEAQ (reference sequence). CDR3 size: 15 residues. Trimming pared 0 bases from V and 4 bases from J, leaving 10 bases between. The DNA for the CDR3 is TGTGCCAGCAGCTTAGCGGGGGACGGAGGAAACACCATATATTTT. Amino acid sequence: CASSLAGDGGNTIYF. Combining the CDR3 with reference TRBV7-9 and TRBJ1-3 gives the whole variable domain DTGVSQNPRHKITKRGQNVTFRCDPISEHNRLYWYRQTLGQGPEFLTYFQNEAQLEKSRLLSDRFSAERPKGSFSTLEIQRTEQGDSAMYLCASSLAGDGGNTIYFGEGSWLTVV.

This clonotype has more than one count but fewer than ten. The CDR3 DNA reads as TGTGCCATCAGTCAGGGGGAGCGCGAGACCCAGTACTTC. It specifies CAISQGERETQYF. The V call is TRBV10-3, the J call TRBJ2-5, with 7 bases fitting TRBD1. The V gene's germline CDR1 is ENHRY and CDR2 SYGVKD. The CDR3 runs 13 residues. V was pared by 5 bases and J by 5 bases, with 5 bases of the junction left unmatched.

This clonotype has only a few counts. CDR3 amino acids: CSASRSQETQYF. As DNA, the CDR3 is TGCAGTGCTAGCCGGTCGCAAGAGACCCAGTACTTC. The chain uses TRBV20-1 and TRBJ2-5; D not certain. Per the germline V gene, CDR1 is DFQATT and CDR2 is SNEGSKA (reference sequence). The ends were cut back, 3 bases at V and 2 bases at J, with 7 bases in the middle. The CDR3 totals 12 residues.

This clonotype was counted only a few times. CDR3 amino acids: CASSYLSGQEKLFF. CDR3 in DNA: TGTGCCAGCAGCTACCTCTCGGGGCAGGAAAAACTGTTTTTT. The rearrangement joins TRBV25-1 to TRBJ1-4; tentatively, D is TRBD1 (5 bases). The CDR3 runs 14 residues. Trimming pared 6 bases from V and 8 bases from J, leaving 16 bases between. From germline, CDR1 is MGHDK and CDR2 SYGVNS.

This clonotype was picked up a small number of times. V gene TRBV6-2 or TRBV6-3 combines with J gene TRBJ1-2; D unresolved. CDR1 is MNHEY, CDR2 SVGEGT, per germline. V lost 0 bases to trimming and J lost 4 bases, with 9 bases between them. This CDR3 is built from 14 residues. The CDR3, as DNA: TGTGCCAGCAGTTACTCGAACGGGATCTATGGCTACACCTTC. Translating it yields CASSYSNGIYGYTF.